This T cell receptor (beta chain) is from a study of blood T cell repertoires in COVID-19. The protocol was immunoSEQ multiplex PCR, while the TCRdb copy is restricted to in-frame clones and leaves out a portion. In the table there are some 200,000 clones, roughly 80% of which are singletons. The CDR3 length is 14 residues. V was shortened by 3 bases and J by 0 bases, with 8 bases between the two germline ends. Germline loops: CDR1 GTSNPN, CDR2 SVGIG (reference sequence). The specimen sequenced was peripheral blood. The chain joins TRBV30 to TRBJ2-2; the D gene is possibly TRBD1 (6 bases). The source of this sequence is a woman aged 80 or over with active or convalescent COVID-19. CDR3 protein: CAWRGQANTGELFF. CDR3 nucleotide sequence: TGTGCCTGGAGGGGACAAGCGAACACCGGGGAGCTGTTTTTT. The full variable domain, completed using reference TRBV30 and TRBJ2-2, is SQTIHQWPATLVQPVGSPLSLECTVEGTSNPNLYWYRQAAGRGLQLLFYSVGIGQISSEVPQNLSASRPQDRQFILSSKKLLLSDSGFYLCAWRGQANTGELFFGEGSRLTVL.